Presented here are 4 T cell receptor beta chains from one specimen sequenced in a study of cytomegalovirus exposure and HLA in healthy donors. Primers included in the PCR were 60 Vbeta and 13 Jbeta primers. This table comes from immunoSEQ multiplex PCR, and its TCRdb copy is limited to in-frame clones, with some not included. The sample table includes some 120,000 clones. Sequencing was done on a sample of PBMCs. The receptors here all came from a young man in good health and CMV-seronegative.

The chain joins TRBV29-1 to TRBJ2-7, with TRBD2 matching over 9 bases. There are 17 residues in the CDR3. J lost 3 bases, V lost 3 bases, and 15 bases had no gene match. Germline V gives CDR1 SQVTM, CDR2 ANQGSEA. The CDR3 region has the DNA TGCAGCGTTGAGGAGGAACTTCCTAGCGGGGATTTCTACGAGCAGTACTTC. This encodes CSVEEELPSGDFYEQYF.

The chain joins TRBV5-6 to TRBJ2-2, with 8 bases aligning to TRBD1. There are 13 residues in the CDR3. Germline values: CDR1 SGHDT, CDR2 YYEEEE. V was pared by 7 bases and J by 3 bases, with 2 bases of the junction left unmatched. The CDR3 region has the DNA TGTGCCAGCTCACAGGGGGACACCGGGGAGCTGTTTTTT. This encodes CASSQGDTGELFF. Complete variable domain (other parts from reference TRBV5-6 and TRBJ2-2): DAGVTQSPTHLIKTRGQQVTLRCSPKSGHDTVSWYQQALGQGPQFIFQYYEEEERQRGNFPDRFSGHQFPNYSSELNVNALLLGDSALYLCASSQGDTGELFFGEGSRLTVL.

This chain links TRBV7-2 with TRBJ2-2; a weak D match, TRBD2 (5 bases). Germline CDR1 is SGHTA and CDR2 is FQGNSA. This CDR3 contains 15 residues. V lost 0 bases and J 5 bases, leaving 10 bases between the germline ends. The CDR3 loop reads CASSLAPSGTGELFF. In DNA, the CDR3 is TGTGCCAGCAGCTTAGCACCCTCGGGGACCGGGGAGCTGTTTTTT.

This chain joins TRBV11-3 and TRBJ2-7; 8 bases are a match to TRBD2. J gave up 2 bases and V 2 bases, and 2 bases lay outside the gene matches. This CDR3 has 14 amino acids. Germline V gene data show CDR1 as SGHNT and CDR2 as YENEEA. CDR3 nucleotides: TGTGCCAGCAGCTTAACTAGCGGACCCTACGAGCAGTACTTC. Amino acids: CASSLTSGPYEQYF.